Following are 29 T cell receptor beta chains from one sample sequenced in a study of OX40 agonist ivuxolimab in advanced cancers. Produced via immunoSEQ multiplex PCR; TCRdb's table is partial and in-frame only. The repertoire has 50,000 to 75,000 clones, about 90% of them found once; the top ten carry 0.37%. Specimen: CD4+ or CD8+ T cells sorted from blood, collected in a trial of the OX40 agonist ivuxolimab. These receptors originate from an adult with an advanced solid tumor such as melanoma, head and neck, liver or kidney cancer.

The chain links TRBV7-2 to TRBJ2-2; D remains ambiguous. The CDR3 is 16 amino acids. V lost 3 bases to trimming and J lost 0 bases, with 11 bases between them. CDR1 SGHTA and CDR2 FQGNSA come from the germline V gene. The CDR3 sequence is CASSFRLGSNTGELFF. CDR3 nucleotide sequence: TGTGCCAGCAGCTTTCGTCTGGGTTCGAACACCGGGGAGCTGTTTTTT. The whole variable domain, filled in from reference TRBV7-2 and TRBJ2-2, reads GAGVSQSPSNKVTEKGKDVELRCDPISGHTALYWYRQSLGQGLEFLIYFQGNSAPDKSGLPSDRFSAERTGGSVSTLTIQRTQQEDSAVYLCASSFRLGSNTGELFFGEGSRLTVL.

V gene TRBV4-3 combines with J gene TRBJ1-2; the D is unclear. This CDR3 is built from 14 residues. V lost 0 bases and J 4 bases, leaving 9 bases between the germline ends. The germline V gene has CDR1 LGHNA and CDR2 YSLEER. The DNA of the CDR3 is TGCGCCAGCAGCCAAGACCTTGTGGGCTATGGCTACACCTTC. It specifies CASSQDLVGYGYTF.

The chain employs TRBV14 and TRBJ2-7; TRBD1 matches 7 bases. V was pared by 4 bases and J by 1 base, with 4 bases of the junction left unmatched. Germline loops: CDR1 SGHDN, CDR2 FVKESK. The CDR3 length is 14 residues. The CDR3 sequence is CASSLAGGSYEQYF. CDR3 nucleotide sequence: TGTGCCAGCAGCCTGGCAGGGGGATCCTACGAGCAGTACTTC.

This clone is a singleton in its sample. This chain joins TRBV27 and TRBJ1-6; TRBD1 agrees at 7 bases. The V gene's germline CDR1 is MNHEY and CDR2 SMNVEV (reference sequence). J was trimmed by 7 bases and V by 7 bases; bases with no gene match: 7. The length of the CDR3 is 14 residues. CDR3 in DNA: TGTGCCAGCAATATACAGGGGCCAAATTCACCCCTCCACTTT. Amino acid sequence: CASNIQGPNSPLHF.

CDR3 DNA: TGTGCCAGCAGCCCCGGACCGGGAGACACCGGGGAGCTGTTTTTT. Protein sequence: CASSPGPGDTGELFF. The chain joins TRBV7-2 to TRBJ2-2; the D gene is possibly TRBD2 (6 bases). Germline loops: CDR1 SGHTA, CDR2 FQGNSA. Between the trimmed V and J ends, which lost 5 bases and 3 bases, there was a span of 13 bases. The CDR3 extends over 15 amino acids.

The genes are TRBV7-9 and TRBJ1-5; the D is unclear. This CDR3 contains 12 residues. Trimming took 2 bases from V and 5 from J, leaving 4 bases between them. CDR1 SEHNR and CDR2 FQNEAQ come from the germline V gene (reference sequence). This CDR3 reads CASSLKDQPQHF. Here the CDR3 DNA reads TGTGCCAGCAGCTTAAAGGATCAGCCCCAGCATTTT.

The chain carries TRBV18 and TRBJ1-2; 10 bases agree with TRBD1. The CDR3 length is 14 residues. Trimming took 3 bases from V and 8 from J; bases not matched to a gene: 6. Germline V lookup: CDR1 KGHSH, CDR2 LQKENI. CDR3 sequence: CASSPGQGSWGYTF. The CDR3 DNA reads as TGTGCCAGCTCACCGGGACAGGGGAGTTGGGGCTACACCTTC.

The CDR3 sequence is CASSLLVRLRSSYNSPLHF. CDR3 DNA sequence: TGTGCCAGCAGCTTATTAGTCCGGCTTAGGAGCTCCTATAATTCACCCCTCCACTTT. The V gene is TRBV7-2, the J gene TRBJ1-6; no firm D call. Germline-derived CDR1 and CDR2 are SGHTA and FQGNSA. The CDR3 totals 19 residues. V was trimmed by 2 bases and J by 0 bases, leaving 17 bases between them.

The CDR3 DNA follows: TGTGCCAGCAGCTTGGACCCAGGAAGAGGCACAGATACGCAGTATTTT. This codes for CASSLDPGRGTDTQYF. The V gene is TRBV5-5, the J gene TRBJ2-3, with unresolved D. This CDR3 spans 16 amino acids. Germline V gives CDR1 SGHKS, CDR2 YYEKEE (reference sequence). Trimming cost V 0 bases and J 1 base, with 12 bases left between them.

J is TRBJ1-1 and V is TRBV30, with 8 bases aligning to TRBD1. V trimming: 3 bases; J trimming: 3 bases; junction bases outside the gene matches: 3. Germline CDR1 is GTSNPN and CDR2 is SVGIG (reference sequence). This CDR3 comprises 13 residues. Written as DNA, the CDR3 is TGTGCCTGGAGGGGACAGGTTTACACTGAAGCTTTCTTT. It specifies CAWRGQVYTEAFF.

V and J are TRBV5-4 and TRBJ2-5; TRBD2 is a possible D gene (5 bases). Trimming took 7 bases from V and 4 from J, leaving 20 bases between them. Germline values: CDR1 SGHNT, CDR2 YYREEE (reference sequence). There are 15 residues in the CDR3. The CDR3 here is CASSAPFVGRETQYF. The CDR3 nucleotides are TGTGCCAGCTCAGCTCCCTTTGTGGGGAGAGAGACCCAGTACTTC.

This chain links TRBV4-1 with TRBJ2-5; 10 nucleotides line up with TRBD2. Germline V gives CDR1 MGHRA, CDR2 YSYEKL. The CDR3 is 16 residues long. J was trimmed by 5 bases and V by 1 base; bases with no gene match: 7. In nucleotides, the CDR3 is TGCGCCAGCAGCCAAGGCCTAGCGGGAGATATCGAGACCCAGTACTTC. It yields the protein CASSQGLAGDIETQYF.

The chain is built from TRBV27 and TRBJ2-1; 10 bases align to TRBD2. CDR3 length: 14 residues. Per the germline V gene, CDR1 is MNHEY and CDR2 is SMNVEV (reference sequence). V gave up 2 bases and J gave up 8 bases; unmatched junction bases: 3. In DNA form, the CDR3 reads TGTGCCAGCAGTTTAAGACTAGCGGGTTATGAGCAGTTCTTC. Translation: CASSLRLAGYEQFF.

V and J are TRBV20-1 and TRBJ2-1, with D perhaps TRBD2 (5 bases). CDR1 DFQATT and CDR2 SNEGSKA come from the germline V gene (reference sequence). The ends were cut back, 3 bases at V and 10 bases at J, with 10 bases in the middle. This CDR3 region has 11 residues. As DNA, the CDR3 is TGCAGTGCTAGTAGAGGGCGGGAGCAGTTCTTC. The encoded protein is CSASRGREQFF.

The rearrangement uses TRBV5-1 and TRBJ2-7; 7 nucleotides agree with TRBD2. Germline V gene sequence: CDR1 SGHRS, CDR2 YFSETQ. The trim removed 1 base at V and 6 bases at J, leaving 4 bases unmatched. CDR3 length equals 13 residues. The CDR3 region has the DNA TGCGCCAGCAGCTTGTGGGAGGGGCGCGAGCAGTACTTC. Amino acid sequence: CASSLWEGREQYF.

The chain uses TRBV7-3 and TRBJ1-1; D call uncertain. The CDR3 loop spans 13 amino acids. Germline CDR1 is SGHTA and CDR2 is FQGTGA. V was pared by 1 base and J by 1 base, with 4 bases between. DNA of the CDR3: TGTGCCAGCAGCTTAAGGGAGAACACTGAAGCTTTCTTT. Translating it yields CASSLRENTEAFF.

In its sample, this clone was seen a few times. V and J are TRBV5-1 and TRBJ2-5; TRBD1 is a possible D gene (8 bases). Germline-derived CDR1 and CDR2 are SGHRS and YFSETQ. V was shortened by 0 bases and J by 4 bases, with 13 bases between the two germline ends. The CDR3 is 15 amino acids. The DNA of the CDR3 is TGCGCCAGCAGCTTGGACAGGGGGGGATTAGAGACCCAGTACTTC. This translates into CASSLDRGGLETQYF.

The V and J genes are TRBV2 and TRBJ2-1; D gene uncertain. CDR3 length: 12 residues. The V gene lost 7 bases and the J gene lost 6 bases, with 10 bases spanning the gap. In germline, CDR1 is SNHLY, CDR2 FYNNEI. CDR3 bases: TGTGCCAGCACTCGGTTCTCCAATGAGCAGTTCTTC. Amino acid sequence: CASTRFSNEQFF.

The rearrangement links TRBV7-8 to TRBJ1-5; D unresolved. From germline, CDR1 is SGHVS and CDR2 FQNEAQ. V lost 2 bases and J lost 5, with 7 bases in between. The CDR3 spans 13 residues. CDR3 sequence reads: CASSLSRHQPQHF. Here the CDR3 DNA reads TGTGCCAGCAGCTTAAGCCGACATCAGCCCCAGCATTTT.

This rearrangement joins TRBV18 to TRBJ1-1; 7 bases map to TRBD1. CDR1 and CDR2 (germline): KGHSH, LQKENI. The V segment lost 2 bases and the J segment 7 bases; nucleotides outside the gene matches: 4. The CDR3 spans 13 residues. CDR3 residues: CASSPDREGEAFF. The CDR3 bases are TGTGCCAGCTCACCAGACAGGGAGGGTGAAGCTTTCTTT. Using reference TRBV18 and TRBJ1-1 for the parts outside the CDR3, the full variable domain is NAGVMQNPRHLVRRRGQEARLRCSPMKGHSHVYWYRQLPEEGLKFMVYLQKENIIDESGMPKERFSAEFPKEGPSILRIQQVVRGDSAAYFCASSPDREGEAFFGQGTRLTVV.

The gene calls are TRBV19 and TRBJ2-7; 7 bases line up with TRBD1. The CDR3 length is 15 residues. Trimming took 3 bases from V and 2 from J; bases not matched to a gene: 7. Germline CDR1 and CDR2: LNHDA and SQIVND (reference sequence). The CDR3 protein is CASSMTGPITYEQYF. CDR3 bases: TGTGCCAGTAGTATGACAGGGCCGATAACCTACGAGCAGTACTTC.

The chain joins TRBV19 to TRBJ2-7; 8 bases map to TRBD1. Germline trimming cut 8 bases from V and 5 bases from J; bases unmatched to any gene: 11. Germline CDR1 LNHDA, CDR2 SQIVND (reference sequence). The CDR3 runs to 14 residues. CDR3 coding DNA: TGTGCCAGTGGGATGGACAGGGCCTTGAACGAGCAGTACTTC. This encodes CASGMDRALNEQYF.

This clone has a handful of counts. The CDR3 DNA reads as TGCGCCAGCAGGCCGGGCAGCGGGGCTGAGCAGTTCTTC. Protein sequence: CASRPGSGAEQFF. This chain connects TRBV10-1 to TRBJ2-1; 7 nucleotides line up with TRBD2. Germline lookup yields CDR1 WNHNN and CDR2 SYGVQD (reference sequence). CDR3 length: 13 residues. V shed 6 bases, J shed 9 bases, and the junction held 8 bases outside the gene matches.

CDR3 in amino acids: CAWSGFSLAGGPPYNEQFF. CDR3 bases: TGTGCCTGGAGTGGTTTTAGCCTAGCGGGGGGGCCACCCTACAATGAGCAGTTCTTC. The genes are TRBV30 and TRBJ2-1, with 12 bases matching TRBD2. The length of the CDR3 is 19 residues. Per germline, CDR1 GTSNPN and CDR2 SVGIG (reference sequence). V was clipped by 1 base and J by 2 bases; unmatched bases: 12.

J is TRBJ2-5 and V is TRBV28; TRBD1 matches 8 bases. Germline values: CDR1 MDHEN, CDR2 SYDVKM. With 3 bases clipped from V and 5 bases from J, the junction kept 11 bases outside the gene matches. CDR3 size: 16 residues. The CDR3 here is CASSFDPDRVDETQYF. The CDR3 DNA sequence: TGTGCCAGCAGTTTCGATCCGGACAGGGTCGACGAGACCCAGTACTTC. The whole variable domain, remainder taken from reference TRBV28 and TRBJ2-5, is DVKVTQSSRYLVKRTGEKVFLECVQDMDHENMFWYRQDPGLGLRLIYFSYDVKMKEKGDIPEGYSVSREKKERFSLILESASTNQTSMYLCASSFDPDRVDETQYFGPGTRLLVL.

The chain carries TRBV4-1 and TRBJ2-3, with a tentative D call TRBD2 (5 bases). This CDR3 has 14 residues. V lost 4 bases and J lost 2, with 10 bases in between. CDR1 and CDR2 (germline): MGHRA, YSYEKL. DNA for the CDR3: TGCGCCAGCAGCCTGACGGGGTTCACAGATACGCAGTATTTT. It encodes CASSLTGFTDTQYF.

The V gene is TRBV6-5, the J gene TRBJ1-1; D is unclear. The CDR3 covers 13 residues. The V gene lost 2 bases and the J gene lost 1 base, with 5 bases spanning the gap. Germline V gene sequence: CDR1 MNHEY, CDR2 SVGAGI. Here the CDR3 DNA reads TGTGCCAGCAGTTACAATAGGAACACTGAAGCTTTCTTT. Amino acids: CASSYNRNTEAFF.

The rearrangement joins TRBV11-3 to TRBJ2-2; the D gene is possibly TRBD2 (6 bases). CDR3 length: 18 residues. CDR1 is SGHNT and CDR2 is YENEEA in the germline V gene. Trimming removed 0 bases from V and 5 bases from J, with 19 bases in between. The CDR3 protein is CASSLEVVGRRETGELFF. The CDR3 DNA sequence: TGTGCCAGCAGCTTAGAGGTCGTGGGCCGGAGGGAGACCGGGGAGCTGTTTTTT.

A few counts support this clone. This chain connects TRBV30 to TRBJ1-6; TRBD1 might be the D (5 bases). The V and J ends lost 2 bases and 5 bases respectively, with 10 bases between them. CDR3 length: 14 residues. From germline, CDR1 is GTSNPN and CDR2 SVGIG (reference sequence). The CDR3 nucleotides read TGTGCCTGGAGTTGGGGGGGGAATAATTCACCCCTCCACTTT. It yields the protein CAWSWGGNNSPLHF.